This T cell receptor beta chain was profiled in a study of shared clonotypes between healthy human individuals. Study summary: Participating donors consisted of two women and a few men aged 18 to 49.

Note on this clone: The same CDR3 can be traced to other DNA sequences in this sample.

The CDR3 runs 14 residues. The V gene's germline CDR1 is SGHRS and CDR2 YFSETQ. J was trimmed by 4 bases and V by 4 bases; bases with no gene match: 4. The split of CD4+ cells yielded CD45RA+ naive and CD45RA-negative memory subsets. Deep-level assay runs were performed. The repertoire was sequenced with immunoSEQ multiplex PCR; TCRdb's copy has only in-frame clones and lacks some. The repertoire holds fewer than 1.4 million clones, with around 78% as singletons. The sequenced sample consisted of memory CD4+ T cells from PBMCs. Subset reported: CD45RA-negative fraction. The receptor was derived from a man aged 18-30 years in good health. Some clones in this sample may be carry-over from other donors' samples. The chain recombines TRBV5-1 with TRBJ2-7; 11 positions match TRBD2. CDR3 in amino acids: CASSLGLAVYEQYF. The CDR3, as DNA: TGCGCCAGCAGCCTGGGACTAGCGGTTTACGAGCAGTACTTC. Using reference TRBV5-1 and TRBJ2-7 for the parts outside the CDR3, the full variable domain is KAGVTQTPRYLIKTRGQQVTLSCSPISGHRSVSWYQQTPGQGLQFLFEYFSETQRNKGNFPGRFSGRQFSNSRSEMNVSTLELGDSALYLCASSLGLAVYEQYFGPGTRLTVT.